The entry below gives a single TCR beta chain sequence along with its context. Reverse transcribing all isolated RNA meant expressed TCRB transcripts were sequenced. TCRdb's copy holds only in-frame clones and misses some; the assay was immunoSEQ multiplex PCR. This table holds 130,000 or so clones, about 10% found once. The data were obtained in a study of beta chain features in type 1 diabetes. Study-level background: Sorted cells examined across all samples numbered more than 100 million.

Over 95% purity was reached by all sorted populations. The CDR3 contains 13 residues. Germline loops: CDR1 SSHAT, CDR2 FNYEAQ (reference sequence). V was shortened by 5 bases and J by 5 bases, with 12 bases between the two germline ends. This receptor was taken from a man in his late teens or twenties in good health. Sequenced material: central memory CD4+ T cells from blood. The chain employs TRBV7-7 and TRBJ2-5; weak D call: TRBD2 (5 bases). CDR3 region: CASSHRLRETQYF. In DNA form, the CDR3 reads TGTGCCAGCAGCCACCGACTACGCGAGACCCAGTACTTC. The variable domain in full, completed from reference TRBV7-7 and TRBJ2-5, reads GAGVSQSPRYKVTKRGQDVTLRCDPISSHATLYWYQQALGQGPEFLTYFNYEAQPDKSGLPSDRFSAERPEGSISTLTIQRTEQRDSAMYRCASSHRLRETQYFGPGTRLLVL.